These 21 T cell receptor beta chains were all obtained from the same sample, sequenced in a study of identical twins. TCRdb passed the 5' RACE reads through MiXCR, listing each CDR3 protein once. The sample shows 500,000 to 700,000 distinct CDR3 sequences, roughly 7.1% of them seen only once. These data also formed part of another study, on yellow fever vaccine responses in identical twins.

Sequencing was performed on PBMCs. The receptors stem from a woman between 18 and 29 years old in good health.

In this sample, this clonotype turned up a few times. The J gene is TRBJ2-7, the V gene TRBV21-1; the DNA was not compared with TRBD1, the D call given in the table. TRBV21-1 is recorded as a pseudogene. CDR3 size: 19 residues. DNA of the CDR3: TGTGCCAGCAGCAACTTATTTTTAGTAGGGGGGGAGAGCTCCTACGAGCAGTACTTC. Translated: CASSNLFLVGGESSYEQYF.

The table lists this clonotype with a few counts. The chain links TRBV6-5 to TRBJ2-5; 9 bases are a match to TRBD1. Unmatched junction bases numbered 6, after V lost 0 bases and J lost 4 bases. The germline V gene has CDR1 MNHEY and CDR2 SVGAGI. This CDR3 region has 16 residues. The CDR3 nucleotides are TGTGCCAGCAGTTACTCGACAGGGGGGTGGGGAGAGACCCAGTACTTC. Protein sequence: CASSYSTGGWGETQYF.

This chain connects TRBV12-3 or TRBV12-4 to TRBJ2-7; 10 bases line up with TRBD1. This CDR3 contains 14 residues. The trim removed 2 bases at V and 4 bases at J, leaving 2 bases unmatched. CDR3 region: CASSLLDRGYEQYV. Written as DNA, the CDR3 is TGTGCCAGCAGTTTACTGGACAGGGGGTACGAGCAGTACGTC.

CDR3 in DNA: TGTGCCAGCCGCGGACAGCCATGGGCAGAGACCCAGTACTTC. It specifies CASRGQPWAETQYF. V gene TRBV28 combines with J gene TRBJ2-5; tentatively, D is TRBD1 (6 bases). The V end was cut by 8 bases, the J end by 4 bases, with 17 bases between. Looked up from germline, CDR1 is MDHEN and CDR2 is SYDVKM. The CDR3 runs 14 residues.

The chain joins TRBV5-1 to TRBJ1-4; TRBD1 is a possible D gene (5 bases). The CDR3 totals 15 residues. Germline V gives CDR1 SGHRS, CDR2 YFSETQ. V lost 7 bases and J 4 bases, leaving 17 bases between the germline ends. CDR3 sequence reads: CASRDSLYLNEKLFF. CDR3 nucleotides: TGCGCCAGCCGGGACTCCTTATACCTTAATGAAAAACTGTTTTTT.

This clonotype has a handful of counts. CDR3 DNA: TGTGCCAGCAGCTTTGAGCGGACGAACACCGGGGAGCTGTTTTTT. This translates into CASSFERTNTGELFF. V gene TRBV5-6 combines with J gene TRBJ2-2; weak D call: TRBD2 (5 bases). This CDR3 contains 15 residues. With 2 bases removed from V and 0 bases from J, the gap between germline ends came to 8 bases. Germline V gene sequence: CDR1 SGHDT, CDR2 YYEEEE.

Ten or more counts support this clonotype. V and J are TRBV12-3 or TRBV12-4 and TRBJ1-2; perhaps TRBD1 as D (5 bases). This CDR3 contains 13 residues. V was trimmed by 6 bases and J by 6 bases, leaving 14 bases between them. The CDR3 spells CASSSTGTDGYTF. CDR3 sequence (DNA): TGTGCCAGCAGCTCTACCGGGACGGATGGCTACACCTTC.

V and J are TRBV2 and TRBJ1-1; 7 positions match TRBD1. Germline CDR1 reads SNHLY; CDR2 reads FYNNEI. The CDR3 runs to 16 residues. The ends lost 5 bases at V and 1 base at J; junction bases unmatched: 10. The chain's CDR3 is CASSYITGVENTEAFF. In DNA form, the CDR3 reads TGTGCCAGCAGTTATATCACAGGGGTTGAGAACACTGAAGCTTTCTTT.

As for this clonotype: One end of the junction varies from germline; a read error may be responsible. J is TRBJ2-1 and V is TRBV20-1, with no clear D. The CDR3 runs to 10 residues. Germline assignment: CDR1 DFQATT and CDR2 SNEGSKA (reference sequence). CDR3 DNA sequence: TGCAGTGCTGAGAGGAAGGAGAGTCTCTTC. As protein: CSAERKESLF.

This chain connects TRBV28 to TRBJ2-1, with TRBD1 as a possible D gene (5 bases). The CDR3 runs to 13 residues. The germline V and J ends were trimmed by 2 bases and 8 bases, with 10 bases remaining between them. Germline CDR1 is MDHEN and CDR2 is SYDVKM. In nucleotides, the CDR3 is TGTGCCAGCAGTTTACAGGGATGGGATGAGCAGTTCTTC. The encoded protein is CASSLQGWDEQFF. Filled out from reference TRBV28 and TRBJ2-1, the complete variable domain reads DVKVTQSSRYLVKRTGEKVFLECVQDMDHENMFWYRQDPGLGLRLIYFSYDVKMKEKGDIPEGYSVSREKKERFSLILESASTNQTSMYLCASSLQGWDEQFFGPGTRLTVL.

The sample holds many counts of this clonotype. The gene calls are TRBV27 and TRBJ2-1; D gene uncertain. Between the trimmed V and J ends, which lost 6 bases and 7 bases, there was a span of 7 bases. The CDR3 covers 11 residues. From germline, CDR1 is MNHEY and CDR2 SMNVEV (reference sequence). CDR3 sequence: CASSQSNEQFF. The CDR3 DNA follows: TGTGCCAGCAGCCAGAGTAATGAGCAGTTCTTC.

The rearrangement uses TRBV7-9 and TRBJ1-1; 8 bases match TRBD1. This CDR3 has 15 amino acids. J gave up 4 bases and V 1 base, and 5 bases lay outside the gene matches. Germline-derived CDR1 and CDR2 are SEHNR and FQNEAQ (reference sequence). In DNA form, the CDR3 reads TGTGCCAGCAGCTTAGGACAGGGGATAGGCACTGAAGCTTTCTTT. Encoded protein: CASSLGQGIGTEAFF.

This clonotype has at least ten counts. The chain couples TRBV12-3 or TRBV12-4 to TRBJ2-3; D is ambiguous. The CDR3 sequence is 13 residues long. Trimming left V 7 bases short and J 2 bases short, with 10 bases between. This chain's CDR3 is CASNGLPTDTQYF. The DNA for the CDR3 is TGTGCCAGCAACGGCCTTCCCACAGATACGCAGTATTTT.

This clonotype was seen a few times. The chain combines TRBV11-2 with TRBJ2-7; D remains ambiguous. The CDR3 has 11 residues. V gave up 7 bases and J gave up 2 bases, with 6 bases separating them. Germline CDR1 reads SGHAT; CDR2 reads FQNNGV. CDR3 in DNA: TGTGCCAGCACCCCTGCCTACGAGCAGTACTTC. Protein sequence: CASTPAYEQYF. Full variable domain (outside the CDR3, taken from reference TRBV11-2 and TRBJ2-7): EAGVAQSPRYKIIEKRQSVAFWCNPISGHATLYWYQQILGQGPKLLIQFQNNGVVDDSQLPKDRFSAERLKGVDSTLKIQPAKLEDSAVYLCASTPAYEQYFGPGTRLTVT.

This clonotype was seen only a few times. This CDR3 reads CASSFIGGTEAFF. In DNA form, the CDR3 reads TGTGCCAGCAGTTTTATAGGGGGCACTGAAGCTTTCTTT. This chain uses TRBV27 with TRBJ1-1; perhaps TRBD1 as D (6 bases). Germline loops: CDR1 MNHEY, CDR2 SMNVEV (reference sequence). The CDR3 loop spans 13 amino acids. Trimming cost V 3 bases and J 4 bases, with 9 bases left between them.

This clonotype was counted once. As DNA, the CDR3 is TGCAGCGGCGTCAGGAGTGGGGGGGGTGAAAAACTGTTTTTT. Protein product: CSGVRSGGGEKLFF. The rearrangement uses TRBV29-1 and TRBJ1-4, with D maybe TRBD1 (5 bases). Germline V gene data show CDR1 as SQVTM and CDR2 as ANQGSEA. Trimming removed 7 bases at V and 7 bases at J, with 19 bases between. The CDR3 extends over 14 amino acids.

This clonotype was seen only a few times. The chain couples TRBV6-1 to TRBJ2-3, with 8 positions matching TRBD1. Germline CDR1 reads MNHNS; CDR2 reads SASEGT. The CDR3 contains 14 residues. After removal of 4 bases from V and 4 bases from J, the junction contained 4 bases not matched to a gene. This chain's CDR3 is CASSADRVADTQYF. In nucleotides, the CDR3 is TGTGCCAGCAGTGCGGACAGGGTGGCAGATACGCAGTATTTT.

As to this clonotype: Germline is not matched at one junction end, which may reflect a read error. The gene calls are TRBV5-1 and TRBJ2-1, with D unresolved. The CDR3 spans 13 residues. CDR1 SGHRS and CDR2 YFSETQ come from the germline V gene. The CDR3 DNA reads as TGCGCCAGCAGGTTGGACGGGTACAATGAGCAGTTCTTC. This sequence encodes CASRLDGYNEQFF.

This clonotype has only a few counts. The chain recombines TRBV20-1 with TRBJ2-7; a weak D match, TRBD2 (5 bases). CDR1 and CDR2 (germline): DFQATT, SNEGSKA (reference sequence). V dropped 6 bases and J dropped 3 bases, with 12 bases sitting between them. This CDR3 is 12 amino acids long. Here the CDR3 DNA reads TGCAGTGCCCCTGGGAGCGGCTACGAGCAGTACTTC. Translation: CSAPGSGYEQYF.

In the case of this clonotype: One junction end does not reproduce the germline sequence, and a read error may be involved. CDR3 region: CASSSGGWRVEAFF. The CDR3 DNA reads TGTGCCAGCAGCTCAGGGGGATGGAGGGTTGAAGCCTTCTTT. The V and J genes are TRBV5-6 and TRBJ1-1; TRBD1 matches at 7 bases. This CDR3 is 14 amino acids long. Germline V CDR1 and CDR2: SGHDT, YYEEEE.

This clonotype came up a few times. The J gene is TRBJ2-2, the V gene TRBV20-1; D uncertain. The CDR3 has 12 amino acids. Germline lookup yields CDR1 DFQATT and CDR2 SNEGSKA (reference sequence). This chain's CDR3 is CRAVINTGELFF. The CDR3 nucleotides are TGCAGGGCAGTTATAAACACCGGGGAGCTGTTTTTT.